This T cell receptor (beta chain) was identified in a study of beta chain features in type 1 diabetes. Overall study: Examination spanned around 110,000,000 sorted cells from all samples. General study findings and limits: Patients' naive, central memory and Treg TCRB repertoires seemed closer to one another than those of healthy donors. In every one of the four CD4+ subsets, TCRB CDR3s were moderately but significantly shorter in Type 1 diabetes patients. In patients and controls equally, PCR might favor templates that are shorter.

Germline CDR1 is ENHRY and CDR2 is SYGVKD. CDR3 length equals 13 residues. Trimming took 6 bases from V and 3 from J; bases not matched to a gene: 2. Points on this clone: No antigen is known for it.

Expressed TCRB transcripts were sequenced because the isolated RNA had all been reverse transcribed beforehand. The assay was immunoSEQ multiplex PCR, and TCRdb's table has in-frame clones only and misses some. The sample records 450,000 to 600,000 clones, 30% being singletons. J is TRBJ2-3 and V is TRBV10-3; 8 nucleotides agree with TRBD2. The TCR sequence derives from a man between 18 and 35 years old in good health. Sequenced: naive CD4+ T cells from blood. The DNA for the CDR3 is TGTGCCATCAGGCCGGGAGGGACAGATACGCAGTATTTT. Residues: CAIRPGGTDTQYF.